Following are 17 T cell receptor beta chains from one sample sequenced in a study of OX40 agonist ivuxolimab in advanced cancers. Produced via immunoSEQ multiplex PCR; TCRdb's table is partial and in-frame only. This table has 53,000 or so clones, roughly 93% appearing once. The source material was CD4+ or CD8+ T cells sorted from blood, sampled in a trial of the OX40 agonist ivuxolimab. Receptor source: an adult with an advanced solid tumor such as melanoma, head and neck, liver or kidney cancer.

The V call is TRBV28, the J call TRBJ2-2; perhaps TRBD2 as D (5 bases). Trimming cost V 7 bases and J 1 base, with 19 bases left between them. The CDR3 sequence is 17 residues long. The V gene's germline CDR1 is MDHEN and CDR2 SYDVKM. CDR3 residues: CASNPLQVARNTGELFF. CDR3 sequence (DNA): TGTGCCAGCAACCCACTCCAAGTAGCGAGGAACACCGGGGAGCTGTTTTTT. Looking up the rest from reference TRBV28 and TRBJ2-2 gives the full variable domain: DVKVTQSSRYLVKRTGEKVFLECVQDMDHENMFWYRQDPGLGLRLIYFSYDVKMKEKGDIPEGYSVSREKKERFSLILESASTNQTSMYLCASNPLQVARNTGELFFGEGSRLTVL.

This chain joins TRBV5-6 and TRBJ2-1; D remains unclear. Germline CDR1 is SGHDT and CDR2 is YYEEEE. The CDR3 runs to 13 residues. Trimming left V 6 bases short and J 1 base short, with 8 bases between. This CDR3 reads CASKRTSYNEQFF. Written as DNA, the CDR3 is TGTGCCAGCAAGAGGACGTCCTACAATGAGCAGTTCTTC.

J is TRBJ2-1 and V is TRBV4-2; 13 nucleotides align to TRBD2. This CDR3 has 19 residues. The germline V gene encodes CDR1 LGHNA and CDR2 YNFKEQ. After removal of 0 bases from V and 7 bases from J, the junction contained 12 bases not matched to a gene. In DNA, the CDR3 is TGTGCCAGCAGCCAAGATGGGACTAGCGGGATATACCTCGGAAATGAGCAGTTCTTC. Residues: CASSQDGTSGIYLGNEQFF.

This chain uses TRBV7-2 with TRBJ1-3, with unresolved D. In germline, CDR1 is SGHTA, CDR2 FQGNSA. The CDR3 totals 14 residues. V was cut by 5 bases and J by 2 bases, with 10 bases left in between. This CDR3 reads CASSPTGTGNTIYF. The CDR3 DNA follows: TGTGCCAGCAGCCCTACGGGGACTGGAAACACCATATATTTT.

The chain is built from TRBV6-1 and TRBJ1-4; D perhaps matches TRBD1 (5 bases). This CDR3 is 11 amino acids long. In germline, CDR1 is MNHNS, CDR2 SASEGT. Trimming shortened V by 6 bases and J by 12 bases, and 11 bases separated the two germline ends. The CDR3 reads CASRKGTQLFF. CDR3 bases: TGTGCCAGCAGGAAGGGGACTCAACTGTTTTTT.

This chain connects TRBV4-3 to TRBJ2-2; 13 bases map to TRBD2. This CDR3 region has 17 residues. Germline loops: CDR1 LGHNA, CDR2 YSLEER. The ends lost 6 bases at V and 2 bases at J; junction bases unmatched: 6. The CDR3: CASSTGLAGLNTGELFF. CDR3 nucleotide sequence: TGCGCCAGCAGTACGGGACTAGCGGGATTAAACACCGGGGAGCTGTTTTTT.

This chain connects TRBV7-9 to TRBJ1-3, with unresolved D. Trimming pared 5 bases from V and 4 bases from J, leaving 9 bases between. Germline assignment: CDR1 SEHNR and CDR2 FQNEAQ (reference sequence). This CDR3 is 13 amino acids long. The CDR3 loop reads CASSPPEGNTIYF. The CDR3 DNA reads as TGTGCCAGCAGCCCCCCGGAGGGAAACACCATATATTTT.

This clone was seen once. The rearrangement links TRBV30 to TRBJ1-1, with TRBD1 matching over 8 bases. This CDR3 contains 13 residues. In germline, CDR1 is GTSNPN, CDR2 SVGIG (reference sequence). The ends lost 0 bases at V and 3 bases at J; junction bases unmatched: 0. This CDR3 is CAWSVRGHTEAFF. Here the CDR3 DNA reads TGTGCCTGGAGTGTCAGGGGGCACACTGAAGCTTTCTTT.

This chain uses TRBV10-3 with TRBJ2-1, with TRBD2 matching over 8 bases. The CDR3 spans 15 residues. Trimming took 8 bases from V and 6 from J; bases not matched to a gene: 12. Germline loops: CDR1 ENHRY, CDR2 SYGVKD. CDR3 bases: TGTGCCATCGGATCCCCGGGACTAGGGGGCAATGAGCAGTTCTTC. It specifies CAIGSPGLGGNEQFF.

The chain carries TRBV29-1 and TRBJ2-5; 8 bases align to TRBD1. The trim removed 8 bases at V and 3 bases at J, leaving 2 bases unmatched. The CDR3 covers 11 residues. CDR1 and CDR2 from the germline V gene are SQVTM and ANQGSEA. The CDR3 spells CSLGQEETQYF. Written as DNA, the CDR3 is TGCAGCCTGGGACAGGAAGAGACCCAGTACTTC. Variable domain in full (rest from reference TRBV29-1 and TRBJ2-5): SAVISQKPSRDICQRGTSLTIQCQVDSQVTMMFWYRQQPGQSLTLIATANQGSEATYESGFVIDKFPISRPNLTFSTLTVSNMSPEDSSIYLCSLGQEETQYFGPGTRLLVL.

The DNA of the CDR3 is TGTGCCAGCAGTTCTCGGACTAGCGGGACGTACGAGCAGTACTTC. Encoded protein: CASSSRTSGTYEQYF. The chain is built from TRBV28 and TRBJ2-7; 12 bases fit TRBD2. The CDR3 contains 15 residues. V gave up 4 bases and J gave up 4 bases; unmatched junction bases: 5. CDR1 MDHEN and CDR2 SYDVKM come from the germline V gene. Full variable domain (remainder filled in from reference TRBV28 and TRBJ2-7): DVKVTQSSRYLVKRTGEKVFLECVQDMDHENMFWYRQDPGLGLRLIYFSYDVKMKEKGDIPEGYSVSREKKERFSLILESASTNQTSMYLCASSSRTSGTYEQYFGPGTRLTVT.

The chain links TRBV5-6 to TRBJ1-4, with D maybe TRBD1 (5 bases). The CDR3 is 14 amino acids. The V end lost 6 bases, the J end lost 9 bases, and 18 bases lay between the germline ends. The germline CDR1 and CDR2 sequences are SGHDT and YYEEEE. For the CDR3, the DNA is TGTGCCAGCAACCTCGGAACAGGTTTTCAAAAACTGTTTTTT. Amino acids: CASNLGTGFQKLFF.

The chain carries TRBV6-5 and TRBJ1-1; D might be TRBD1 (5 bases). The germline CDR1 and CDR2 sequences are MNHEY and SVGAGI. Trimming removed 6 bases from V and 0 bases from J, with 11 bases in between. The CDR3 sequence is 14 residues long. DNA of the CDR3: TGTGCCAGCAGCCGACAGACTATGAACACTGAAGCTTTCTTT. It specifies CASSRQTMNTEAFF.

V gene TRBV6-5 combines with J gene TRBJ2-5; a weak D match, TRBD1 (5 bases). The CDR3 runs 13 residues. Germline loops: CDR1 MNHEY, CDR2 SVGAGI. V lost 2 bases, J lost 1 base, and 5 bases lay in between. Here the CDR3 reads CASSYDSQETQYF. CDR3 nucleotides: TGTGCCAGCAGTTACGACAGCCAAGAGACCCAGTACTTC.

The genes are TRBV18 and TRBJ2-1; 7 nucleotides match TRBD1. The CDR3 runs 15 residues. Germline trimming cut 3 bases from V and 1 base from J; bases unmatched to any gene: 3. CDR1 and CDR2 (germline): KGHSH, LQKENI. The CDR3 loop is CASSPRQGSYNEQFF. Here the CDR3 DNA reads TGTGCCAGCTCACCTAGACAGGGTTCCTACAATGAGCAGTTCTTC.

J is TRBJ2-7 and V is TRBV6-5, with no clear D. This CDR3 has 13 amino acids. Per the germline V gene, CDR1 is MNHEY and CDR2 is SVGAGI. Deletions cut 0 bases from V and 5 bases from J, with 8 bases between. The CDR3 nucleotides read TGTGCCAGCAGTTACTCTGTTTACAACGAGCAGTACTTC. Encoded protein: CASSYSVYNEQYF.

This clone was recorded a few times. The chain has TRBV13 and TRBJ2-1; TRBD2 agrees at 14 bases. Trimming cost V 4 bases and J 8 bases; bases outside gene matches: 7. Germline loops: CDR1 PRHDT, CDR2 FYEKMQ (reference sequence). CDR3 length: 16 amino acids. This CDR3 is CASSSRGTSGSHEQFF. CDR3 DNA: TGTGCCAGCAGCTCAAGGGGGACTAGCGGGAGTCATGAGCAGTTCTTC.